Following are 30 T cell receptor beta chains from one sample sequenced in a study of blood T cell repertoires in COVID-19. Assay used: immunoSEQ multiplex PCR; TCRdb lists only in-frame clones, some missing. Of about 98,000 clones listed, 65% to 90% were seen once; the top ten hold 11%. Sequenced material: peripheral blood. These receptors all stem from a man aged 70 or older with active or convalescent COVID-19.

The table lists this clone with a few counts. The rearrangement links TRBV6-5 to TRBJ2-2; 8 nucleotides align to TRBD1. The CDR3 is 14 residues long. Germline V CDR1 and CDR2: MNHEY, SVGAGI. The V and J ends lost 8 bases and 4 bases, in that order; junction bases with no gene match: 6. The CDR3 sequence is CASGRTGTTGELFF. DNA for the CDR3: TGTGCCAGCGGGAGGACAGGGACCACCGGGGAGCTGTTTTTT.

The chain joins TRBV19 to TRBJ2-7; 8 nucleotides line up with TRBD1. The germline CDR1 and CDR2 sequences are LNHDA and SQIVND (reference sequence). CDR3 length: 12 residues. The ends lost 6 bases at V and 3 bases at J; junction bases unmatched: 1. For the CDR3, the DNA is TGTGCCAGTAGCGGGACAGGCTACGAGCAGTACTTC. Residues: CASSGTGYEQYF.

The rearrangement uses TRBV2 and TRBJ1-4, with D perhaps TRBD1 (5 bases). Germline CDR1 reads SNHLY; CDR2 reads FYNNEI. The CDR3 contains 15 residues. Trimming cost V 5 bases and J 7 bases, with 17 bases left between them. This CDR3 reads CASSLDQGSTEKLFF. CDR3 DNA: TGTGCCAGCAGTCTAGATCAGGGATCTACTGAAAAACTGTTTTTT. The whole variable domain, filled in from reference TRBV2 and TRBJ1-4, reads EPEVTQTPSHQVTQMGQEVILRCVPISNHLYFYWYRQILGQKVEFLVSFYNNEISEKSEIFDDQFSVERPDGSNFTLKIRSTKLEDSAMYFCASSLDQGSTEKLFFGSGTQLSVL.

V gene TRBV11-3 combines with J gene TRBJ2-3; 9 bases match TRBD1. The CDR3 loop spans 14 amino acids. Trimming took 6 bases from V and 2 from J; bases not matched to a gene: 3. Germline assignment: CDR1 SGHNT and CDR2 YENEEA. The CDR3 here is CASRTGGITDTQYF. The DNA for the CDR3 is TGTGCCAGCAGGACAGGGGGGATCACAGATACGCAGTATTTT.

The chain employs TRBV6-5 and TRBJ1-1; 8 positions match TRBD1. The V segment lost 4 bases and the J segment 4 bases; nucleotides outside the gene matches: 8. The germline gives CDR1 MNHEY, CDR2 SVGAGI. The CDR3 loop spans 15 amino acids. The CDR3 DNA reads TGTGCCAGCAGTTTGGCCAGGGGGCTGAGCACTGAAGCTTTCTTT. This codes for CASSLARGLSTEAFF.

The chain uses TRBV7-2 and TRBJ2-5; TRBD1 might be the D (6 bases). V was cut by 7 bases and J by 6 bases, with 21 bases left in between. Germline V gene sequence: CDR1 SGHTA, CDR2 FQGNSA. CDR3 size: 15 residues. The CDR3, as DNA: TGTGCCAGCACTTACGAACAGGGTTTGGGAAAGACCCAGTACTTC. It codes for CASTYEQGLGKTQYF.

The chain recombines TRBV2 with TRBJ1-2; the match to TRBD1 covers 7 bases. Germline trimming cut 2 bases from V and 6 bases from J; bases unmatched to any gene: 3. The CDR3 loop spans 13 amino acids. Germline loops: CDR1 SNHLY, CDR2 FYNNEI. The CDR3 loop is CASSERGRDGYTF. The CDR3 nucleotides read TGTGCCAGCAGTGAAAGGGGGCGCGATGGCTACACCTTC.

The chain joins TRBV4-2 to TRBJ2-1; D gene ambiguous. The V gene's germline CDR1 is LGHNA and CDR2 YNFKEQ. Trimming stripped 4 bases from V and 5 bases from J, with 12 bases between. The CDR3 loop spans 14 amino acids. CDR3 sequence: CASSRGELNNEQFF. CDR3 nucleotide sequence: TGTGCCAGCAGCCGCGGAGAACTTAACAATGAGCAGTTCTTC.

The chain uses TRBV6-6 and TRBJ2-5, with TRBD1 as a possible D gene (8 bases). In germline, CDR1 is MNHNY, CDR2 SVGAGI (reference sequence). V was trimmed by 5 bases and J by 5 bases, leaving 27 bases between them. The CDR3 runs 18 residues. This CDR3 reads CASSPTWGGSRGRETQYF. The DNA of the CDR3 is TGTGCCAGCAGTCCCACCTGGGGGGGTAGCAGGGGGCGGGAGACCCAGTACTTC.

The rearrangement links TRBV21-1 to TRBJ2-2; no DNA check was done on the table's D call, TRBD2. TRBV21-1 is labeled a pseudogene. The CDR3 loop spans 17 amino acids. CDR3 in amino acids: CASSKWYPSGNTGELFF. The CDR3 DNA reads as TGTGCCAGCAGCAAATGGTATCCTAGCGGGAACACCGGGGAGCTGTTTTTT.

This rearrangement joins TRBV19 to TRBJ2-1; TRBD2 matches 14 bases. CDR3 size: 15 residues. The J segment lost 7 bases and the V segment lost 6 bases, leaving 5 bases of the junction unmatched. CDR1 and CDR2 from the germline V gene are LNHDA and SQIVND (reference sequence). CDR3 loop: CASSSGTSGGNEQFF. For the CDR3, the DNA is TGTGCCAGTAGCTCCGGGACTAGCGGGGGTAATGAGCAGTTCTTC.

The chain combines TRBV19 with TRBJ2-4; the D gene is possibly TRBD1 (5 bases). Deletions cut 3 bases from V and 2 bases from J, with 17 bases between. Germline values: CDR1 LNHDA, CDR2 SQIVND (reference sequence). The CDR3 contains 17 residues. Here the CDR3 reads CASSMTDLGRTKNIQYF. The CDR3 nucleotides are TGTGCCAGTAGTATGACCGACCTGGGGCGGACCAAAAACATTCAGTACTTC. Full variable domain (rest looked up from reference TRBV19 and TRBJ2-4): DGGITQSPKYLFRKEGQNVTLSCEQNLNHDAMYWYRQDPGQGLRLIYYSQIVNDFQKGDIAEGYSVSREKKESFPLTVTSAQKNPTAFYLCASSMTDLGRTKNIQYFGAGTRLSVL.

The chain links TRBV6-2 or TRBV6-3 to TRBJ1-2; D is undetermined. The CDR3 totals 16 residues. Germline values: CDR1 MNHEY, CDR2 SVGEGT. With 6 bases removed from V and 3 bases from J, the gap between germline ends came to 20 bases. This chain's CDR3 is CASSVPTAPSYYGYTF. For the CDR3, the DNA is TGTGCCAGCAGCGTGCCTACCGCCCCTAGTTACTATGGCTACACCTTC.

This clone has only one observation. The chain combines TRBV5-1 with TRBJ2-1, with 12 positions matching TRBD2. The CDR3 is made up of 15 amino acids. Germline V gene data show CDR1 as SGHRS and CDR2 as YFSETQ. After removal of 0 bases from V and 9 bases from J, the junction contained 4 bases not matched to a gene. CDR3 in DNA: TGCGCCAGCAGCTTGGTACTAGCGGGGGGAAGTGAGCAGTTCTTC. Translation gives CASSLVLAGGSEQFF.

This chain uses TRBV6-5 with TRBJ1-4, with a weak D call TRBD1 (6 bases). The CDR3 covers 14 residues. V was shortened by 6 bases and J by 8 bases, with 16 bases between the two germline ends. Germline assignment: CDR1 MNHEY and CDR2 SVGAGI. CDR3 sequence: CASRPGATREKLFF. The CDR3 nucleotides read TGTGCCAGCAGACCAGGGGCGACGAGGGAAAAACTGTTTTTT.

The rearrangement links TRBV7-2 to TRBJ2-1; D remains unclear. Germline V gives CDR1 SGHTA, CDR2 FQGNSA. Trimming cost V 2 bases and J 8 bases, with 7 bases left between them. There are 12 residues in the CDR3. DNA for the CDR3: TGTGCCAGCAGCTTATTCCGCGATGAGCAGTTCTTC. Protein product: CASSLFRDEQFF.

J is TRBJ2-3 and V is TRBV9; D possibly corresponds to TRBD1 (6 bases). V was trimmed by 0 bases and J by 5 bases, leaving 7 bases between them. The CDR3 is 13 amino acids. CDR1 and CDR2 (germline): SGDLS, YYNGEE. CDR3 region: CASSVGGQDTQYF. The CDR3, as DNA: TGTGCCAGCAGCGTAGGGGGGCAAGATACGCAGTATTTT.

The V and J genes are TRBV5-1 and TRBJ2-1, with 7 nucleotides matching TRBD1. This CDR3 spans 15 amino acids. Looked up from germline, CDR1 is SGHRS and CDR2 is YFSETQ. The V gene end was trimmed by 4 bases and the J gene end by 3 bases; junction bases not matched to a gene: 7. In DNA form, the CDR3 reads TGCGCCAGCAGCGACCTGAGACAGGGCTACAATGAGCAGTTCTTC. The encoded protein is CASSDLRQGYNEQFF.

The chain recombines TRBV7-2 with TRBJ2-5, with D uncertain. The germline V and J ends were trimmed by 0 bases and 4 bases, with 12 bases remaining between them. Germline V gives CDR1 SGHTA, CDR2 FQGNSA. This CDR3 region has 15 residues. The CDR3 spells CASSLAPNLRETQYF. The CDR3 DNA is TGTGCCAGCAGCTTAGCCCCAAACCTTAGAGAGACCCAGTACTTC.

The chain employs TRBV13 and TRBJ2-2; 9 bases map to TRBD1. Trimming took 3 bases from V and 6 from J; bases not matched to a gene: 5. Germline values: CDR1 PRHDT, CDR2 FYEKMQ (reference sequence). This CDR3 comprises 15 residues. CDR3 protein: CASSLTGGRAGELFF. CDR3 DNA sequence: TGTGCCAGCAGCTTGACAGGGGGACGAGCCGGGGAGCTGTTTTTT.

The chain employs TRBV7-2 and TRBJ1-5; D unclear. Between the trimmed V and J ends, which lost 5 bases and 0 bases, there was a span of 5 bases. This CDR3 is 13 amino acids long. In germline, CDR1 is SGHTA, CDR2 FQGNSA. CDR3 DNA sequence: TGTGCCAGCAGCCGCTATAGCAATCAGCCCCAGCATTTT. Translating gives CASSRYSNQPQHF.

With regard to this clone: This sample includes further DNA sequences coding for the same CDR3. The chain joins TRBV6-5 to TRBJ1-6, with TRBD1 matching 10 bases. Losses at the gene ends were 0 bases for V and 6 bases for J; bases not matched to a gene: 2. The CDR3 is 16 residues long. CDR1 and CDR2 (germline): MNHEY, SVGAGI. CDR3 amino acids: CASSYSGDRGNSPLHF. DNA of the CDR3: TGTGCCAGCAGTTACTCAGGGGACAGGGGTAATTCACCCCTCCACTTT.

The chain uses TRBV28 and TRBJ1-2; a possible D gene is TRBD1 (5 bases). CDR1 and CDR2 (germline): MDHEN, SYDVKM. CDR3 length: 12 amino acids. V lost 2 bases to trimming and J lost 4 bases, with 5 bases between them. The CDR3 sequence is CASSLGAYGYTF. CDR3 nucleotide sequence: TGTGCCAGCAGTTTAGGGGCCTATGGCTACACCTTC.

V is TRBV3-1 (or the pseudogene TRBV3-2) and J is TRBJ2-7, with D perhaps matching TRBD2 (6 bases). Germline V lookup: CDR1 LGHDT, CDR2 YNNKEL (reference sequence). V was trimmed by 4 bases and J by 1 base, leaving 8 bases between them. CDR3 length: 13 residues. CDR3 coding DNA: TGTGCCAGCAGCCTACGGGAGTCCTACGAGCAGTACTTC. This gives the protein CASSLRESYEQYF.

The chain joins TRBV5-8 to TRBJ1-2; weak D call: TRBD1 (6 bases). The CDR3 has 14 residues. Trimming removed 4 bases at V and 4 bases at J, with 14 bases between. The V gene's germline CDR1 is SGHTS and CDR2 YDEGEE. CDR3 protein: CASSRGQQGYGYTF. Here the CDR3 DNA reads TGTGCCAGCAGCCGCGGACAGCAAGGCTATGGCTACACCTTC.

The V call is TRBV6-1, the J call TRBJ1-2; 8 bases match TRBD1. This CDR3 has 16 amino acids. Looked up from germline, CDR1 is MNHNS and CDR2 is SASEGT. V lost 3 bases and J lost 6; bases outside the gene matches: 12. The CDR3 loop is CASSDRQGPAFDGYTF. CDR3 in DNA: TGTGCCAGCAGTGATCGACAGGGGCCCGCGTTTGATGGCTACACCTTC.

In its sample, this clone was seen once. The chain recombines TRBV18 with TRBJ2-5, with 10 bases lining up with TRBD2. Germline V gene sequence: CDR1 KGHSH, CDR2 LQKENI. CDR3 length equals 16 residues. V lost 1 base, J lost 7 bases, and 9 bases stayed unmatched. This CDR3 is CASSPQAGGTSGTQYF. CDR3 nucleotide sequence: TGTGCCAGCTCACCACAAGCGGGGGGGACGTCCGGGACCCAGTACTTC.

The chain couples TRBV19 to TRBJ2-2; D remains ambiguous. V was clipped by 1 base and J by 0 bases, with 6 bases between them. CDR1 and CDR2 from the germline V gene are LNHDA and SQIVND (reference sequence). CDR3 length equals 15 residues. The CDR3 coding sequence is TGTGCCAGTAGTATAGTGGCAGCGAACACCGGGGAGCTGTTTTTT. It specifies CASSIVAANTGELFF. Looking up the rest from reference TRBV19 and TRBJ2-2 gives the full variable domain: DGGITQSPKYLFRKEGQNVTLSCEQNLNHDAMYWYRQDPGQGLRLIYYSQIVNDFQKGDIAEGYSVSREKKESFPLTVTSAQKNPTAFYLCASSIVAANTGELFFGEGSRLTVL.

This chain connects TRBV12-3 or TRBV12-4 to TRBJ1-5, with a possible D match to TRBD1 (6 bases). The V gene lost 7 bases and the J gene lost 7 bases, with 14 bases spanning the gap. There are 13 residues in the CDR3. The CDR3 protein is CASTPGVRQPQHF. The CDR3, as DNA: TGTGCCAGCACCCCAGGGGTTAGGCAGCCCCAGCATTTT.

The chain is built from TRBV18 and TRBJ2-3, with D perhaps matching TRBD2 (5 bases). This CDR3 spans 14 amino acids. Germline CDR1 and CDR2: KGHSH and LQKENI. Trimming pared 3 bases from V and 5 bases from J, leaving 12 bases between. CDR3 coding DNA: TGTGCCAGCTCACCCTTTTTCAGCGGAGATACGCAGTATTTT. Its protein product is CASSPFFSGDTQYF.